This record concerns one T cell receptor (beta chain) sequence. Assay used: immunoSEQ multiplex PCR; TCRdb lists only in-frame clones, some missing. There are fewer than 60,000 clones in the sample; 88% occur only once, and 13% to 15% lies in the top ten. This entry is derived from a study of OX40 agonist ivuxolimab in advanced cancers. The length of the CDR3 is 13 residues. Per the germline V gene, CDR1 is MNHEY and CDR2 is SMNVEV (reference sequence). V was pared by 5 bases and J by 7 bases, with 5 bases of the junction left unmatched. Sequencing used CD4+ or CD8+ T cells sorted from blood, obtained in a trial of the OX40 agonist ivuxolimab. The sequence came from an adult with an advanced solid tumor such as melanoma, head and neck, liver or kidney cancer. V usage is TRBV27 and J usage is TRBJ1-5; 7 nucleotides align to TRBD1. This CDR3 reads CASSQGGVQPQHF. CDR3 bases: TGTGCCAGCAGTCAGGGGGGAGTACAGCCCCAGCATTTT.